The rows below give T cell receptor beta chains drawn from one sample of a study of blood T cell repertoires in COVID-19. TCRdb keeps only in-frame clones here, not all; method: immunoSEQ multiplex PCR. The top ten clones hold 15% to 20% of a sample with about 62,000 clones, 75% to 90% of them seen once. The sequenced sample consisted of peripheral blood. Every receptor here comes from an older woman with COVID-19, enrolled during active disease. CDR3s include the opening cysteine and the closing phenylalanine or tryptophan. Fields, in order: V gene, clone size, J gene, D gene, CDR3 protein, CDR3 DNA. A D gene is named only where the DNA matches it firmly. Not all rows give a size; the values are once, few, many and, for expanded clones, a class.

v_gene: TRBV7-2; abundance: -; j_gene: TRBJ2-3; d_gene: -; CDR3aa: CASSPQRSTDTQYF; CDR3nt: TGTGCCAGCAGCCCCCAGCGGAGCACAGATACGCAGTATTTT
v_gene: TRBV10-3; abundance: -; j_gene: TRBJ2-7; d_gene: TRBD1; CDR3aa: CAISARQGVAYEQYF; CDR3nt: TGTGCCATCAGTGCCCGACAGGGTGTTGCCTACGAGCAGTACTTC
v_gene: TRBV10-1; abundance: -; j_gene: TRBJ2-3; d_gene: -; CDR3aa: CASSGGSPTDTQYF; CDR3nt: TGCGCCAGCAGTGGAGGCAGCCCCACAGATACGCAGTATTTT
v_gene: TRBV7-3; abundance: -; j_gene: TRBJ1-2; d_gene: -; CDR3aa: CASSSRRKKDRSYGYTF; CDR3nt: TGTGCCAGCAGCTCTCGACGGAAGAAAGACAGGAGCTATGGCTACACCTTC
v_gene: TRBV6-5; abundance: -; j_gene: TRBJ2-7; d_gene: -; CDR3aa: CASSSPGRQGGEQYF; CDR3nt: TGTGCCAGCAGTTCCCCAGGGCGGCAGGGCGGCGAGCAGTACTTC
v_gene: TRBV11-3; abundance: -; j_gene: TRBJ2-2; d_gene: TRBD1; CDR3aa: CASSLDRVAGELFF; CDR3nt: TGTGCCAGCAGCCTGGACAGGGTAGCCGGGGAGCTGTTTTTT
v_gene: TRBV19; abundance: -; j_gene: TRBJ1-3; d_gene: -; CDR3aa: CASSISQVSGNTIYF; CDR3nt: TGTGCCAGTAGTATCTCACAGGTCTCTGGAAACACCATATATTTT
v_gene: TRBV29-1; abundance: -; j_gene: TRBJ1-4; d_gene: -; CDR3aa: CSVNTLHTGTTNEKLFF; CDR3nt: TGCAGCGTTAACACCCTGCACACGGGAACAACTAATGAAAAACTGTTTTTT
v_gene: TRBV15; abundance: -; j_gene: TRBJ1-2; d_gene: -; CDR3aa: CATSIQGWGYGYTF; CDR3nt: TGTGCCACCAGCATACAGGGATGGGGCTATGGCTACACCTTC
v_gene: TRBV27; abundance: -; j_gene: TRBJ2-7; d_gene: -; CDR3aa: CASSRGNGYEQYF; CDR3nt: TGTGCCAGCAGCCGAGGGAACGGTTACGAGCAGTACTTC
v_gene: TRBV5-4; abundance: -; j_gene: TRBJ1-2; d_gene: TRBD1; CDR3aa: CASSSPGQGNYGYTF; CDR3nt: TGTGCCAGCAGCTCTCCGGGACAGGGCAACTATGGCTACACCTTC
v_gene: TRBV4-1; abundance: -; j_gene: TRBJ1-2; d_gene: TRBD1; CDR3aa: CASSQLTGFGYTF; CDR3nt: TGCGCCAGCAGCCAGTTGACAGGGTTCGGCTACACCTTC
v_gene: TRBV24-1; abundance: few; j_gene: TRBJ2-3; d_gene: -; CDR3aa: CATSGRWSTDTQYF; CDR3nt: TGTGCCACCAGTGGGAGGTGGAGCACAGATACGCAGTATTTT
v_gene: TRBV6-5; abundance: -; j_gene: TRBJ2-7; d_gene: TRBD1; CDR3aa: CATLPGQGVYSEQYF; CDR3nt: TGTGCCACCCTCCCGGGACAGGGAGTTTATAGCGAGCAGTACTTC
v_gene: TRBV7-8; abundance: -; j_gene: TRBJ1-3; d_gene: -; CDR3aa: CASSLARDTSGNTIYF; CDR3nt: TGTGCCAGCAGCTTAGCAAGGGACACCTCTGGAAACACCATATATTTT
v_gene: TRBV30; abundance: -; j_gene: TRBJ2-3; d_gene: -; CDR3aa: CAWSPGADTQYF; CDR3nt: TGTGCCTGGAGCCCCGGGGCAGATACGCAGTATTTT
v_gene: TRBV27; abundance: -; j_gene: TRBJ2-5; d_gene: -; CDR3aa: CASRGGETQYF; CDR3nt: TGTGCCAGCAGGGGGGGAGAGACCCAGTACTTC
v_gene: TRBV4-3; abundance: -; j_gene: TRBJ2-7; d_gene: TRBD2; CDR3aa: CASSQSTSGTNEQYF; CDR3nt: TGCGCCAGCAGCCAATCGACTAGCGGGACTAACGAGCAGTACTTC
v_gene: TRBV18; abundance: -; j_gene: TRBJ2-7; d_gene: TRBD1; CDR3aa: CASSVRDRGGEQYF; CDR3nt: TGTGCCAGCTCTGTCCGGGACAGGGGCGGCGAGCAGTACTTC
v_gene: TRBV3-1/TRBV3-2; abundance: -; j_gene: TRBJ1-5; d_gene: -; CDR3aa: CASSQAPGLNQPQHF; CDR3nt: TGTGCCAGCAGCCAAGCTCCAGGTCTCAATCAGCCCCAGCATTTT
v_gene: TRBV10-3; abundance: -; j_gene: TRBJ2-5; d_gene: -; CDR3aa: CAISEGGDWETQYF; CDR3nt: TGTGCCATCAGTGAAGGGGGGGACTGGGAGACCCAGTACTTC
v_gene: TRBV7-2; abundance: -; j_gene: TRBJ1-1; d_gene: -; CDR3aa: CASSQAAEAFF; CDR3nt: TGTGCCAGCAGCCAAGCGGCTGAAGCTTTCTTT
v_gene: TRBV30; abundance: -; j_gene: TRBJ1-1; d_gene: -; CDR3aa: CAWCPGQNTEAFF; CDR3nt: TGTGCCTGGTGCCCTGGGCAAAACACTGAAGCTTTCTTT
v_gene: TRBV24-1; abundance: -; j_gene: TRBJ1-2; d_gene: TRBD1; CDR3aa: CATSDPSTGGNGYTF; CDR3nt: TGTGCCACCAGTGACCCTTCGACAGGGGGCAATGGCTACACCTTC